Shown below are 16 T cell receptor beta chains from a single sample sequenced in a study of blood T cell repertoires in COVID-19. Assay: immunoSEQ multiplex PCR; the TCRdb copy retains only in-frame clones and omits some. The profile covers 120,000 or so clones, with 65% to 90% appearing a single time and 9.5% to 13% taken by the ten largest. Specimen: peripheral blood. The source of these receptors is a human donor in a cohort sampled during active COVID-19.

This clone has ten or more counts. The chain combines TRBV24-1 with TRBJ1-2; 7 nucleotides align to TRBD1. With V trimmed by 5 bases and J by 6 bases, 11 bases remained unmatched. The CDR3 is made up of 15 amino acids. The germline V gene has CDR1 KGHDR and CDR2 SFDVKD. In nucleotides, the CDR3 is TGTGCCACCAGTGTGGAGGGGGCGCCTCTGGATGGCTACACCTTC. Its protein product is CATSVEGAPLDGYTF.

The chain links TRBV15 to TRBJ2-1, with D possibly being TRBD2 (6 bases). This CDR3 spans 15 amino acids. CDR1 LNHNV and CDR2 YYDKDF come from the germline V gene (reference sequence). Trimming took off 1 base at V and 2 bases at J, with 9 bases between the two ends. The CDR3 DNA sequence: TGTGCCACCAGCAGAGGGACTAACGCCTACAATGAGCAGTTCTTC. Translating gives CATSRGTNAYNEQFF. Full variable domain (rest looked up from reference TRBV15 and TRBJ2-1): DAMVIQNPRYQVTQFGKPVTLSCSQTLNHNVMYWYQQKSSQAPKLLFHYYDKDFNNEADTPDNFQSRRPNTSFCFLDIRSPGLGDTAMYLCATSRGTNAYNEQFFGPGTRLTVL.

In this sample, this clone turned up a few times. This sequence joins TRBV18 and TRBJ2-5; 12 nucleotides agree with TRBD1. The trim removed 2 bases at V and 4 bases at J, leaving 5 bases unmatched. Germline assignment: CDR1 KGHSH and CDR2 LQKENI. CDR3 length equals 16 residues. CDR3 sequence reads: CASSPIRDRGRETQYF. CDR3 DNA: TGTGCCAGCTCACCAATCCGGGACAGGGGGCGAGAGACCCAGTACTTC.

The chain has TRBV29-1 and TRBJ1-2; D gene unclear. Trimming removed 7 bases from V and 3 bases from J, with 12 bases in between. Germline CDR1 SQVTM, CDR2 ANQGSEA. CDR3 length: 12 amino acids. DNA for the CDR3: TGCAGCGCCGCCGGACTTGACTATGGCTACACCTTC. It is translated as CSAAGLDYGYTF. The whole variable domain, filled in from reference TRBV29-1 and TRBJ1-2, reads SAVISQKPSRDICQRGTSLTIQCQVDSQVTMMFWYRQQPGQSLTLIATANQGSEATYESGFVIDKFPISRPNLTFSTLTVSNMSPEDSSIYLCSAAGLDYGYTFGSGTRLTVV.

This sequence joins TRBV29-1 and TRBJ1-4; 11 bases map to TRBD1. Trimming at V came to 6 bases and at J to 7 bases, leaving 7 bases not matched to a gene. Germline assignment: CDR1 SQVTM and CDR2 ANQGSEA. This CDR3 is built from 14 residues. CDR3 amino acids: CSVRAGQGVEKLFF. The CDR3 DNA is TGCAGCGTGAGGGCGGGACAGGGGGTTGAAAAACTGTTTTTT.

The chain recombines TRBV15 with TRBJ2-7; 8 bases are a match to TRBD2. Germline V gives CDR1 LNHNV, CDR2 YYDKDF (reference sequence). The V gene end was trimmed by 5 bases and the J gene end by 4 bases; junction bases not matched to a gene: 10. This CDR3 is 15 amino acids long. The CDR3 region is CATSLSGGAGYEQYF. DNA for the CDR3: TGTGCCACCAGCCTTTCCGGGGGGGCCGGTTACGAGCAGTACTTC.

The chain has TRBV6-5 and TRBJ2-7, with 10 bases fitting TRBD1. Germline-derived CDR1 and CDR2 are MNHEY and SVGAGI. The junction had 5 bases not matched to a gene; V was cut back by 7 bases and J by 2 bases. This CDR3 has 14 amino acids. This chain's CDR3 is CASTTGTGAYEQYF. The DNA for the CDR3 is TGTGCCAGCACTACCGGGACAGGGGCCTACGAGCAGTACTTC.

The V and J genes are TRBV9 and TRBJ2-3; 7 positions match TRBD2. V dropped 7 bases and J dropped 4; count of bases not matched to a gene: 3. From germline, CDR1 is SGDLS and CDR2 YYNGEE. The CDR3 is 12 amino acids. CDR3 DNA: TGTGCCAGCGGGGGGGTCGCAGATACGCAGTATTTT. Amino acids: CASGGVADTQYF.

This rearrangement joins TRBV27 to TRBJ2-3; 8 nucleotides match TRBD2. Germline CDR1 and CDR2: MNHEY and SMNVEV (reference sequence). CDR3 size: 17 residues. J gave up 1 base and V 3 bases, and 9 bases lay outside the gene matches. CDR3 bases: TGTGCCAGCAGTTTGAGCCACGCGGGGGGCGGCACAGATACGCAGTATTTT. It specifies CASSLSHAGGGTDTQYF.

The rearrangement links TRBV4-1 to TRBJ2-7; a weak D match, TRBD1 (6 bases). V lost 4 bases and J lost 2, with 18 bases in between. This CDR3 region has 16 residues. Germline values: CDR1 MGHRA, CDR2 YSYEKL. The CDR3 here is CASSPINRAGTYEQYF. The CDR3 DNA reads as TGCGCCAGCAGCCCGATCAACAGGGCTGGGACCTACGAGCAGTACTTC.

The chain combines TRBV9 with TRBJ2-2; perhaps TRBD1 as D (6 bases). V lost 1 base and J lost 2, with 12 bases in between. The CDR3 is 16 amino acids. Germline CDR1 reads SGDLS; CDR2 reads YYNGEE. CDR3 DNA sequence: TGTGCCAGCAGCGTATCCCGACAGGTCAACACCGGGGAGCTGTTTTTT. Encoded protein: CASSVSRQVNTGELFF. Full variable domain (rest looked up from reference TRBV9 and TRBJ2-2): DSGVTQTPKHLITATGQRVTLRCSPRSGDLSVYWYQQSLDQGLQFLIQYYNGEERAKGNILERFSAQQFPDLHSELNLSSLELGDSALYFCASSVSRQVNTGELFFGEGSRLTVL.

This clone was seen repeatedly, ten times or more. J is TRBJ2-1 and V is TRBV4-3; 7 bases agree with TRBD1. V gave up 0 bases and J gave up 7 bases; unmatched junction bases: 6. The germline V gene has CDR1 LGHNA and CDR2 YSLEER. The CDR3 length is 15 residues. CDR3 DNA: TGCGCCAGCAGCCAAGATACAGGGGTAAGGAATGAGCAGTTCTTC. Translated: CASSQDTGVRNEQFF.

V is TRBV5-4 and J is TRBJ2-3; TRBD2 agrees at 11 bases. CDR3 length equals 16 residues. V was pared by 2 bases and J by 2 bases, with 4 bases of the junction left unmatched. Germline V CDR1 and CDR2: SGHNT, YYREEE (reference sequence). DNA of the CDR3: TGTGCCAGCAGCTTTCTAGCGGGGGGTAACACAGATACGCAGTATTTT. Its protein is CASSFLAGGNTDTQYF.

This chain links TRBV19 with TRBJ2-3; 12 bases are a match to TRBD1. The CDR3 consists of 17 residues. Trimming cost V 5 bases and J 7 bases; bases outside gene matches: 13. CDR1 LNHDA and CDR2 SQIVND come from the germline V gene (reference sequence). CDR3 nucleotides: TGTGCCAGTAGTCCACAGGGGGGGACAGGGGGCCGGAATACGCAGTATTTT. It specifies CASSPQGGTGGRNTQYF. The entire variable domain, with the rest obtained from reference TRBV19 and TRBJ2-3, is as follows: DGGITQSPKYLFRKEGQNVTLSCEQNLNHDAMYWYRQDPGQGLRLIYYSQIVNDFQKGDIAEGYSVSREKKESFPLTVTSAQKNPTAFYLCASSPQGGTGGRNTQYFGPGTRLTVL.

The chain employs TRBV28 and TRBJ1-1; D is undetermined. This CDR3 has 14 amino acids. The V end was cut by 4 bases, the J end by 1 base, with 10 bases between. The germline V gene encodes CDR1 MDHEN and CDR2 SYDVKM. CDR3 amino acids: CASSSLPGNTEAFF. The CDR3 nucleotides read TGTGCCAGCAGTTCCCTGCCCGGGAACACTGAAGCTTTCTTT.

This rearrangement joins TRBV7-6 to TRBJ2-7, with TRBD1 matching over 11 bases. The junction had 9 bases not matched to a gene; V was cut back by 3 bases and J by 2 bases. Germline-derived CDR1 and CDR2 are SGHVS and FNYEAQ. The CDR3 is made up of 17 amino acids. CDR3 in DNA: TGTGCCAGCAGCTTGACGGGACAGGGGGTTGTACCCTACGAGCAGTACTTC. Its protein product is CASSLTGQGVVPYEQYF.